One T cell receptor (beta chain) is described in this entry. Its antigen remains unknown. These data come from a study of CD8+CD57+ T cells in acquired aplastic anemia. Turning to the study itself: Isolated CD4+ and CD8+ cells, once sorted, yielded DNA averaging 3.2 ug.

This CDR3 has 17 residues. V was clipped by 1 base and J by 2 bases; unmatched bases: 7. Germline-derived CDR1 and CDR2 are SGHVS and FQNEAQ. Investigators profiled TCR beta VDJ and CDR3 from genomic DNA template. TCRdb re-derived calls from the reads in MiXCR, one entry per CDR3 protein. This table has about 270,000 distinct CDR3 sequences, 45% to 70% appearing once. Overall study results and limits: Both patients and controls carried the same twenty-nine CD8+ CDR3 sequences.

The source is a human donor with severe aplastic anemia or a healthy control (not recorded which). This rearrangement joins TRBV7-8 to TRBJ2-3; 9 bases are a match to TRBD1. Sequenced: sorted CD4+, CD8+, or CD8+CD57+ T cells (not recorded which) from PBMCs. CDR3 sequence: CASSLGTGERDTDTQYF. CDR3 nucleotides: TGTGCCAGCAGCTTAGGGACAGGGGAACGGGACACAGATACGCAGTATTTT.